Presented here are 26 T cell receptor beta chains from one specimen sequenced in a study of graft-versus-host responses after intestinal transplantation. Using immunoSEQ multiplex PCR, the repertoire was profiled, and TCRdb retains in-frame clones only, with some absent. The data hold about 97,000 clones, with around 90% observed a single time. The source was PBMCs, collected approximately 420 days after intestinal transplant. Every receptor here comes from a human patient who received an intestinal transplant, so some T cells may come from the graft donor.

V gene TRBV18 combines with J gene TRBJ1-1; a possible D gene is TRBD1 (5 bases). The V end lost 3 bases, the J end lost 5 bases, and 13 bases lay between the germline ends. This CDR3 comprises 14 residues. Germline V gene sequence: CDR1 KGHSH, CDR2 LQKENI. CDR3 nucleotides: TGTGCCAGCTCACCTCTCCAGGGAGATACTGAAGCTTTCTTT. As protein: CASSPLQGDTEAFF.

This clone was seen a handful of times. The chain couples TRBV7-2 to TRBJ2-7; D gene ambiguous. Germline assignment: CDR1 SGHTA and CDR2 FQGNSA. There are 15 residues in the CDR3. The V end was cut by 0 bases, the J end by 2 bases, with 11 bases between. The CDR3 spells CASSLAGPAAYEQYF. The CDR3 DNA reads as TGTGCCAGCAGCTTAGCCGGGCCTGCAGCCTACGAGCAGTACTTC.

V gene TRBV2 combines with J gene TRBJ1-1; D not certain. Trimming pared 7 bases from V and 10 bases from J, leaving 13 bases between. This CDR3 is 11 amino acids long. The germline V gene encodes CDR1 SNHLY and CDR2 FYNNEI. CDR3 sequence (DNA): TGTGCCAGCAACGAAGGTGTCTCAGCTTTCTTT. Amino acid sequence: CASNEGVSAFF. Using reference TRBV2 and TRBJ1-1 for the parts outside the CDR3, the full variable domain is EPEVTQTPSHQVTQMGQEVILRCVPISNHLYFYWYRQILGQKVEFLVSFYNNEISEKSEIFDDQFSVERPDGSNFTLKIRSTKLEDSAMYFCASNEGVSAFFGQGTRLTVV.

This chain uses TRBV5-1 with TRBJ2-7; 8 bases match TRBD2. The CDR3 contains 13 residues. V dropped 4 bases and J dropped 2; count of bases not matched to a gene: 2. Germline V gene data show CDR1 as SGHRS and CDR2 as YFSETQ. The CDR3 bases are TGCGCCAGCAGCCCGGGGGGGACCTACGAGCAGTACTTC. This sequence encodes CASSPGGTYEQYF.

The chain employs TRBV7-3 and TRBJ1-1; TRBD1 is a possible D gene (5 bases). The CDR3 loop spans 15 amino acids. The V gene's germline CDR1 is SGHTA and CDR2 FQGTGA. V lost 0 bases and J lost 0, with 8 bases in between. As DNA, the CDR3 is TGTGCCAGCAGCTTAACGGTGGGGGTGAACACTGAAGCTTTCTTT. Amino acid sequence: CASSLTVGVNTEAFF.

The chain uses TRBV5-1 and TRBJ2-7; a possible D gene is TRBD2 (6 bases). V lost 0 bases to trimming and J lost 2 bases, with 9 bases between them. Germline CDR1 SGHRS, CDR2 YFSETQ. The CDR3 covers 14 residues. This chain's CDR3 is CASSLVGGPYEQYF. The CDR3, as DNA: TGCGCCAGCAGCTTGGTCGGGGGTCCCTACGAGCAGTACTTC.

This sequence joins TRBV18 and TRBJ1-5; D remains unclear. Trimming stripped 2 bases from V and 5 bases from J, with 7 bases between. The CDR3 totals 13 residues. Per germline, CDR1 KGHSH and CDR2 LQKENI. The CDR3 is CASSPYGDQPQHF. As DNA, the CDR3 is TGTGCCAGCTCACCATACGGGGATCAGCCCCAGCATTTT.

The V and J genes are TRBV20-1 and TRBJ1-1; D not certain. Looked up from germline, CDR1 is DFQATT and CDR2 is SNEGSKA (reference sequence). There are 11 residues in the CDR3. With 7 bases removed from V and 3 bases from J, the gap between germline ends came to 9 bases. The CDR3 region is CSGVRDTEAFF. In nucleotides, the CDR3 is TGCAGTGGGGTTAGGGACACTGAAGCTTTCTTT.

The rearrangement uses TRBV29-1 and TRBJ2-4; D gene unclear. V gave up 6 bases and J gave up 0 bases, with 6 bases separating them. Germline V gives CDR1 SQVTM, CDR2 ANQGSEA. CDR3 length equals 12 residues. CDR3 protein: CSVGLAKNIQYF. The DNA for the CDR3 is TGCAGCGTCGGTCTAGCCAAAAACATTCAGTACTTC.

The V gene is TRBV6-1, the J gene TRBJ1-1; 9 bases align to TRBD1. The trim removed 3 bases at V and 4 bases at J, leaving 3 bases unmatched. The germline V gene encodes CDR1 MNHNS and CDR2 SASEGT. CDR3 length equals 14 residues. CDR3 amino acids: CASSDWGQGTEAFF. CDR3 coding DNA: TGTGCCAGCAGTGATTGGGGACAGGGCACTGAAGCTTTCTTT.

This clone came up a few times. The chain uses TRBV5-1 and TRBJ2-5; 9 nucleotides match TRBD1. The length of the CDR3 is 14 residues. With 5 bases clipped from V and 3 bases from J, the junction kept 5 bases outside the gene matches. CDR1 is SGHRS, CDR2 YFSETQ, per germline. The CDR3 nucleotides are TGCGCCAGCAGGACCCGACAGGGGGAAGAGACCCAGTACTTC. This translates into CASRTRQGEETQYF. The full variable domain, in which reference TRBV5-1 and TRBJ2-5 provide the parts outside the CDR3, is KAGVTQTPRYLIKTRGQQVTLSCSPISGHRSVSWYQQTPGQGLQFLFEYFSETQRNKGNFPGRFSGRQFSNSRSEMNVSTLELGDSALYLCASRTRQGEETQYFGPGTRLLVL.

The count of this clone is one. A far larger clone is off by one base, so a read error is likely. Other DNA sequences within the sample encode an identical CDR3. The DNA of the CDR3 is TGTGCTAGCAGCCCGGGACAGGGTAAGAGCAATCAGCCCCAGCATTTT. Protein product: CASSPGQGKSNQPQHF. The J gene is TRBJ1-5, the V gene TRBV7-7; TRBD1 matches at 9 bases. The CDR3 consists of 16 residues. From germline, CDR1 is SSHAT and CDR2 FNYEAQ (reference sequence).

The V and J genes are TRBV13 and TRBJ2-7; the D is unclear. The CDR3 spans 13 residues. Germline CDR1 PRHDT, CDR2 FYEKMQ (reference sequence). Trimming pared 6 bases from V and 2 bases from J, leaving 11 bases between. The CDR3, as DNA: TGTGCCAGCAGACTATCCGGACCCTACGAGCAGTACTTC. Encoded protein: CASRLSGPYEQYF.

The count of this clone is one. The chain has TRBV6-5 and TRBJ1-2; TRBD1 matches 7 bases. The CDR3 runs to 14 residues. Germline-derived CDR1 and CDR2 are MNHEY and SVGAGI. Germline trimming cut 4 bases from V and 6 bases from J; bases unmatched to any gene: 8. The CDR3 DNA follows: TGTGCCAGCAGTTGGCAGGGGGGGGAAAATGGCTACACCTTC. Translating it yields CASSWQGGENGYTF.

The rearrangement joins TRBV5-8 to TRBJ2-7, with a possible D match to TRBD2 (5 bases). CDR1 and CDR2 from the germline V gene are SGHTS and YDEGEE. This CDR3 spans 15 amino acids. V lost 0 bases to trimming and J lost 1 base, with 11 bases between them. Here the CDR3 DNA reads TGTGCCAGCAGCTTGGTCCTCCCGGGGTCCTACGAGCAGTACTTC. It codes for CASSLVLPGSYEQYF. The variable domain in full, completed from reference TRBV5-8 and TRBJ2-7, reads EAGVTQSPTHLIKTRGQQATLRCSPISGHTSVYWYQQALGLGLQFLLWYDEGEERNRGNFPPRFSGRQFPNYSSELNVNALELEDSALYLCASSLVLPGSYEQYFGPGTRLTVT.

The chain links TRBV9 to TRBJ1-6; D is undetermined. Germline V CDR1 and CDR2: SGDLS, YYNGEE. The length of the CDR3 is 14 residues. The V gene lost 0 bases and the J gene lost 8 bases, with 9 bases spanning the gap. CDR3 region: CASSVGGIHSPLHF. The DNA for the CDR3 is TGTGCCAGCAGCGTAGGTGGGATCCATTCACCCCTCCACTTT.

The rearrangement uses TRBV6-1 and TRBJ2-1, with D possibly TRBD1 on 5 matching bases. The CDR3 loop spans 13 amino acids. Trimming took 8 bases from V and 3 from J, leaving 11 bases between them. Per germline, CDR1 MNHNS and CDR2 SASEGT. The CDR3 sequence is CASRWGNYNEQFF. CDR3 sequence (DNA): TGTGCCAGCCGATGGGGCAACTACAATGAGCAGTTCTTC.

This chain uses TRBV20-1 with TRBJ2-7; D unclear. The CDR3 has 11 amino acids. Trimming stripped 6 bases from V and 4 bases from J, with 10 bases between. In germline, CDR1 is DFQATT, CDR2 SNEGSKA (reference sequence). CDR3 nucleotide sequence: TGCAGTGCGCCGACTGGGTACGAGCAGTACTTC. It codes for CSAPTGYEQYF.

V is TRBV29-1 and J is TRBJ1-2; D possibly corresponds to TRBD1 (5 bases). The ends were cut back, 6 bases at V and 4 bases at J, with 24 bases in the middle. CDR3 length: 16 residues. Germline CDR1 is SQVTM and CDR2 is ANQGSEA. CDR3 residues: CSVLNPRQPGSYGYTF. The CDR3 DNA sequence: TGCAGCGTCCTCAACCCCCGACAGCCGGGGAGCTATGGCTACACCTTC.

The chain employs TRBV14 and TRBJ1-2; D not resolved. Germline V gene lookup returns CDR1 SGHDN and CDR2 FVKESK. Trimming left V 4 bases short and J 3 bases short, with 9 bases between. The CDR3 consists of 13 residues. CDR3 sequence (DNA): TGTGCCAGCAGCCGAAGGTGGGACTATGGCTACACCTTC. Translating it yields CASSRRWDYGYTF. Supplemented by reference TRBV14 and TRBJ1-2, the full variable domain reads EAGVTQFPSHSVIEKGQTVTLRCDPISGHDNLYWYRRVMGKEIKFLLHFVKESKQDESGMPNNRFLAERTGGTYSTLKVQPAELEDSGVYFCASSRRWDYGYTFGSGTRLTVV.

V and J are TRBV7-2 and TRBJ1-1; D remains ambiguous. The germline V gene has CDR1 SGHTA and CDR2 FQGNSA. The CDR3 length is 15 residues. The V end lost 1 base, the J end lost 1 base, and 10 bases lay between the germline ends. The CDR3 loop reads CASSLEGLANTEAFF. In DNA, the CDR3 is TGTGCCAGCAGCTTAGAAGGACTTGCGAACACTGAAGCTTTCTTT.

The chain employs TRBV6-5 and TRBJ1-6, with a weak D call TRBD1 (6 bases). Deletions cut 6 bases from V and 9 bases from J, with 12 bases between. The length of the CDR3 is 13 residues. Germline V lookup: CDR1 MNHEY, CDR2 SVGAGI. CDR3 DNA sequence: TGTGCCAGCAGCCCCGACAGGAGTTCACCCCTCCACTTT. Its translation: CASSPDRSSPLHF.

To note about this clone: The junction departs from germline at one end; a sequencing error may be responsible. Other DNA sequences in this sample translate to the same CDR3. V is TRBV29-1 and J is TRBJ1-2; 8 bases align to TRBD1. The CDR3 runs 15 residues. Germline-derived CDR1 and CDR2 are SQVTM and ANQGSEA. In DNA form, the CDR3 reads TGCAGCGCATCGGACAGGGCGGAAGCTAACTATGGTTACACCTTC. It yields the protein CSASDRAEANYGYTF.

The rearrangement joins TRBV6-5 to TRBJ2-2, with D perhaps matching TRBD2 (6 bases). Trimming took off 7 bases at V and 3 bases at J, with 9 bases between the two ends. CDR1 is MNHEY, CDR2 SVGAGI, per germline. This CDR3 is 13 amino acids long. The CDR3 region has the DNA TGTGCCAGCAAAGCGGGCTACACCGGGGAGCTGTTTTTT. Protein: CASKAGYTGELFF.

This CDR3 reads CASSPGQELWELFF. CDR3 nucleotide sequence: TGTGCCAGCAGTCCCGGACAGGAGCTTTGGGAGCTGTTTTTT. The chain is built from TRBV6-1 and TRBJ2-2; 7 bases are a match to TRBD1. The germline V gene has CDR1 MNHNS and CDR2 SASEGT. CDR3 length: 14 residues. V shed 5 bases and J 9 bases; nucleotides not matched to a gene: 9.

V usage is TRBV10-1 and J usage is TRBJ2-3; D call uncertain. Germline CDR1 and CDR2: WNHNN and SYGVQD (reference sequence). This CDR3 contains 15 residues. Trimming pared 0 bases from V and 0 bases from J, leaving 7 bases between. This CDR3 reads CASSESMASTDTQYF. The CDR3 coding sequence is TGCGCCAGCAGTGAGTCGATGGCTAGCACAGATACGCAGTATTTT.